This paragraph covers one T cell receptor (beta chain) sequence. Its binding antigen is unknown. Base qualities are not recorded, but no much larger clone differs from it by a single base. This sample stems from a study of blood T cell repertoires in COVID-19 (dated by TCRdb to the early 2020s). In terms of the full investigation: Collaborator samples came from the United States, Italy and Spain and covered acute and convalescent phases of COVID-19. The prospective study material was composed of cDNA or gDNA derived from T cells, B-cell-depleted T cells, or PBMCs. The dataset comprised deeply sampled blood TCRbeta repertoires from subjects exposed to, actively infected with, or recovered from COVID-19. The repertoires were released in a freely available public database intended as a resource for research on the immune response to SARS-CoV-2. The samples were drawn from the first 160 participants of the ongoing ImmuneRACE study and from 1,254 subjects provided by 6 global collaborators. Sample metadata almost always included a de-identified subject ID, COVID-19 status, age in years and sex. Where available, HLA class I and class II types were obtained from metadata supplied by the sample provider rather than from assay-based typing. Points the paper makes about the study in general: How much clinical and demographic metadata was included differed by source and by participant, and the metadata was provided uncurated.

TCRbeta CDR3 regions were amplified from genomic DNA using the immunoSEQ Assay, a bias-controlled multiplex PCR. The authors processed their data as follows. Nucleated cell counts per sample were estimated from amplification of reference gene primers within the assay. To quantify the absolute abundance of each unique TCRbeta CDR3 rearrangement, sequence reads were collapsed and filtered. For each sample, productive Simpson clonality was calculated as the square root of Simpson's diversity index over productive rearrangements. TCRdb retrieved this table from immuneACCESS and kept in-frame rearrangements only. Not all clones are present; in checked studies, unresolved V genes account for under half, and no reason is known for the remainder. V, J and clone size are those of that table, while D and trimming were read from the DNA. A total of a few hundred thousand clones appear in this sample, about 80% of them only once. 1.3% of the sample belongs to the ten largest clones.

For CDR1 and CDR2, the germline V gene lists LGHNA and YNFKEQ. Clipping removes 1 base from V and 4 bases from J, with 1 as the unmatched junction base count. Reading from cysteine to phenylalanine, the CDR3 counts 14 amino acids. Here the CDR3 DNA is all that survives: 42 bases in frame from base 1. Participants in the prospective study were enrolled through a virtual design, were aged about 18 to 100 years, and lived in roughly 24 United States geographic areas. To assign participants to cohorts, the prospective study relied on clinical history that participants themselves reported in a screening survey and a study questionnaire. In the prospective study, mobile phlebotomists collected whole blood, serum and a nasopharyngeal or oropharyngeal swab from each participant. Additional blood draws and questionnaires over an approximately 2-month period could optionally be provided by prospective study participants. Before DNA extraction, prospective study blood samples were shipped either frozen or at room temperature.

This sequence was found in a woman between 35 and 50 years old with acute COVID-19. The sequenced sample consisted of PBMCs or T cells enriched from blood (not recorded which). This chain is built from TRBV4-2 and TRBJ2-7; the central 10 bases match TRBD2. CDR3 region: CASSQVSGGYEQYF. In nucleotide form, the sequence is TGTGCCAGCAGCCAAGTTAGCGGGGGGTACGAGCAGTACTTC.